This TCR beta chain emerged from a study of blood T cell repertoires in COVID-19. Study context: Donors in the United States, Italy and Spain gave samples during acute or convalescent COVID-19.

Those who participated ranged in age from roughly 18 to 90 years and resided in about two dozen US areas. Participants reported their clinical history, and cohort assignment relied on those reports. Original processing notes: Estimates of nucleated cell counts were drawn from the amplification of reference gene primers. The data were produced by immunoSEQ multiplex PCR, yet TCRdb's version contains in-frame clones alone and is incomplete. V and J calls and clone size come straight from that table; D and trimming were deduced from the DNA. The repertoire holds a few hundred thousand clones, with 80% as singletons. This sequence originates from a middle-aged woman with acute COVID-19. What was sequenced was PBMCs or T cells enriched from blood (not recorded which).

The CDR3 sequence is CASSLSWDTIQPQHF. The CDR3 region has the DNA TGTGCCAGCAGTTTATCTTGGGACACAATTCAGCCCCAGCATTTT. This chain joins TRBV27 and TRBJ1-5, with TRBD1 as a possible D gene (6 bases). V lost 0 bases and J 6 bases, leaving 12 bases between the germline ends. The germline gives CDR1 MNHEY, CDR2 SMNVEV (reference sequence). This CDR3 has 15 amino acids.